The sample holds many counts of the clone carrying this T cell receptor beta chain. Antigen unknown. The data were obtained in a study of glioma-infiltrating T cells. Germline CDR1 reads MNHEY; CDR2 reads SMNVEV (reference sequence). The CDR3 runs to 16 residues. Unmatched junction bases numbered 8, after V lost 4 bases and J lost 0 bases. The iRepertoire nested amplicon-rescue multiplex PCR amplified TCR alpha and beta CDR3s from RNA. Tissue mRNA or PBMC total RNA, 100-400 ng, went into one-step reverse transcription and amplification. From the multiplex PCR reads, TCRdb called clonotypes with MiXCR, one entry per CDR3 protein. This sample yields some 190,000 distinct CDR3 sequences, of which approximately 30% are seen a single time; roughly a fifth belongs to the top ten. Study observations and caveats: Tissue-blood divergence was below expectation in non-neoplastic patients, above in gliomas. Tissue and blood shared very few CDR3 sequences.

Sequencing input: glioma tissue, nonneoplastic brain tissue, or PBMCs (not recorded which). The chain combines TRBV27 with TRBJ2-7; TRBD1 aligns across 8 bases. The receptor comes from a human donor with low-grade glioma or glioblastoma, undergoing nonglioma brain surgery, or in good health (not recorded which). The CDR3, as DNA: TGTGCCAGCAGTTCCCGTAACAGGGGGATCTCCTACGAGCAGTACTTC. The encoded protein is CASSSRNRGISYEQYF.